The clone carrying this T cell receptor (beta chain) was detected a few times. Its antigen is undetermined. The CDR3 is made up of 15 amino acids. CDR1 LNHDA and CDR2 SQIVND come from the germline V gene (reference sequence). The V segment lost 6 bases and the J segment 4 bases; nucleotides outside the gene matches: 7. Both 60 Vbeta primers and 13 Jbeta primers went into the PCR. TCRdb's table, derived via immunoSEQ multiplex PCR, lists solely in-frame clones and lacks some. The sample includes about 100,000 clones, about 80% of them seen just once. The data were obtained in a study of cytomegalovirus exposure and HLA in healthy donors. Findings and limits, study-wide: As a later analysis showed, a missense DCLRE1C variant was linked to trimming of TCR beta V- and J-genes. HLA alleles showed associations with around 15,000 TCR beta sequences in a later analysis, at a 0.05 false discovery rate.

Healthy bone marrow donors made up the cohort. This TCR derives from a female donor in good health and CMV-seropositive. Sequencing was done on a sample of PBMCs. The chain has TRBV19 and TRBJ1-4; 8 nucleotides match TRBD1. The CDR3 reads CASRGQGSNNEKLFF. The CDR3 region has the DNA TGTGCCAGTAGAGGACAGGGATCGAATAATGAAAAACTGTTTTTT. Filled out from reference TRBV19 and TRBJ1-4, the complete variable domain reads DGGITQSPKYLFRKEGQNVTLSCEQNLNHDAMYWYRQDPGQGLRLIYYSQIVNDFQKGDIAEGYSVSREKKESFPLTVTSAQKNPTAFYLCASRGQGSNNEKLFFGSGTQLSVL.